What follows describes a single TCR beta chain. The V and J ends lost 6 bases and 7 bases respectively, with 13 bases between them. This CDR3 has 14 residues. Germline lookup yields CDR1 MNHEY and CDR2 SVGEGT. Per the study methods: Amplification of reference gene primers provided the estimated nucleated cell counts. Profiled with immunoSEQ multiplex PCR; TCRdb holds only in-frame clones, not every one. The D gene and trimming were derived from the DNA, and the V and J assignments and clone size from that table. The sample has around 50,000 clones; less than 95% are singletons. These data belong to a study of blood T cell repertoires in COVID-19. Study details: Material from acute and convalescent COVID-19 was sourced from the United States, Italy and Spain. T cells, B-cell-depleted T cells, or PBMCs supplied cDNA or gDNA.

Sequencing was performed on peripheral blood. This chain links TRBV6-2 or TRBV6-3 with TRBJ1-6, with D hard to call. The sequence was obtained from a human donor in a cohort sampled during active COVID-19. This CDR3 reads CASSQAGLNSPLHF. In DNA, the CDR3 is TGTGCCAGCAGCCAAGCCGGTTTGAATTCACCCCTCCACTTT.